The rows below give T cell receptor beta chains drawn from one sample of a study of T cell clonotyping in hematopoietic cell transplantation. The method was immunoSEQ multiplex PCR; TCRdb's version includes in-frame clones alone and lacks a portion of them. The top ten hold roughly 14% of the sample, which has 20,000 or so clones, 65% to 85% seen once. Sequenced sample: peripheral blood mononuclear cells. The receptors here all came from a man in his sixties in good health. Some clones in this sample may be carry-over from other donors' samples. Each CDR3 is given with its conserved first and last residue. The D gene is left open where the match is weak. Clone sizes are given selectively: once, few, many, or a class where the clone is expanded.

j_call clone_size d_call v_call cdr3_aa cdr3_nt
TRBJ2-3 . . TRBV7-8 CASSLRPDTQYF TGTGCCAGCAGCTTACGTCCAGATACGCAGTATTTT
TRBJ2-7 . . TRBV11-2 CASSLTRPGYEQYF TGTGCCAGCAGCTTGACTAGGCCCGGGTACGAGCAGTACTTC
TRBJ1-2 . . TRBV7-8 CASSRSAQSYGYTF TGTGCCAGCAGCAGAAGCGCACAGAGCTATGGCTACACCTTC
TRBJ2-7 . . TRBV7-2 CASSRQDGSYEQYF TGTGCCAGCAGCCGACAGGACGGATCCTACGAGCAGTACTTC
TRBJ1-2 . TRBD1 TRBV5-5 CASSLAGTGNYGYTF TGTGCCAGCAGCTTGGCGGGGACAGGGAACTATGGCTACACCTTC
TRBJ2-7 . . TRBV6-1 CASSRGYEQYF TGTGCCAGCAGTAGGGGTTACGAGCAGTACTTC
TRBJ2-7 . . TRBV28 CASRSDLLEQYF TGTGCCAGCCGGTCCGACCTCCTCGAGCAGTACTTC
TRBJ2-7 . . TRBV2 CASSDEVVVDYEQYF TGTGCCAGCAGTGACGAGGTAGTCGTAGACTACGAGCAGTACTTC
TRBJ2-7 . . TRBV27 CASSGQGSSYEQYF TGTGCCAGCAGTGGCCAGGGATCCTCCTACGAGCAGTACTTC
TRBJ2-2 . . TRBV7-9 CASSLSMRAGELFF TGTGCCAGCAGCCTTAGTATGCGGGCCGGGGAGCTGTTTTTT
TRBJ2-3 . . TRBV5-4 CASTPRFGTDTQYF TGTGCCAGCACCCCGCGGTTTGGCACAGATACGCAGTATTTT
TRBJ2-7 . . TRBV2 CARQGGGNYEQYF TGTGCCCGCCAAGGAGGGGGCAACTACGAGCAGTACTTC
TRBJ1-4 . . TRBV5-1 CASSFSGATLFF TGCGCCAGCAGCTTCTCCGGGGCAACACTGTTTTTT
TRBJ2-7 . TRBD2 TRBV9 CASSSGLAGGRLHEQYF TGTGCCAGCAGCTCTGGACTAGCGGGAGGGCGTCTCCACGAGCAGTACTTC
TRBJ1-5 . . TRBV28 CASSFSDPSNQPQHF TGTGCCAGCAGTTTTTCCGACCCTAGCAATCAGCCCCAGCATTTT
TRBJ2-3 few . TRBV5-1 CASRASLVGADTQYF TGCGCCAGCAGGGCCTCGCTAGTGGGCGCAGATACGCAGTATTTT
TRBJ2-6 . . TRBV30 CAWSVRSGWGANVLTF TGTGCCTGGAGTGTACGGTCAGGGTGGGGGGCCAACGTCCTGACTTTC
TRBJ2-7 few TRBD2 TRBV5-6 CASSLLAGAIYEQYF TGTGCCAGCAGCTTACTAGCGGGAGCGATCTACGAGCAGTACTTC
TRBJ2-7 . . TRBV10-3 CAISDPGPYEQYF TGTGCCATCAGTGATCCGGGCCCCTACGAGCAGTACTTC
TRBJ2-4 . . TRBV6-5 CASRPTRNIQYF TGTGCCAGCAGGCCGACACGTAACATTCAGTACTTC
TRBJ1-6 . TRBD1 TRBV11-2 CASSRSRQGYSPLHF TGTGCCAGCAGCCGTTCCCGACAGGGGTATTCACCCCTCCACTTT
TRBJ1-4 . . TRBV30 CAWSAQTGEKLFF TGTGCCTGGAGTGCCCAGACAGGTGAAAAACTGTTTTTT
TRBJ2-7 . . TRBV11-3 CASSRTSVGAHEQYF TGTGCCAGCAGCCGAACGTCAGTGGGGGCCCACGAGCAGTACTTC
TRBJ2-3 . . TRBV5-1 CASRRVTSTDTQYF TGCGCCAGCAGGAGAGTAACTAGCACAGATACGCAGTATTTT
TRBJ2-6 . . TRBV4-3 CASSQSRGSGANVLTF TGCGCCAGCAGCCAAAGCCGGGGCTCTGGGGCCAACGTCCTGACTTTC
TRBJ2-5 . . TRBV11-3 CASNLGKETQYF TGTGCCAGCAACCTCGGAAAAGAGACCCAGTACTTC
TRBJ1-2 . TRBD1 TRBV5-4 CASSFRQGRSGYTF TGTGCCAGCAGCTTCCGACAGGGGAGAAGTGGCTACACCTTC
TRBJ2-7 . . TRBV5-6 CASSFGRATYEQYF TGTGCCAGCAGCTTCGGCAGGGCAACCTACGAGCAGTACTTC
TRBJ1-1 few TRBD1 TRBV9 CASSAETGWRTEAFF TGTGCCAGCAGCGCAGAGACAGGGTGGCGGACTGAAGCTTTCTTT
TRBJ2-3 . . TRBV5-1 CASSLGQRDTQYF TGCGCCAGCAGCTTGGGACAGCGGGATACGCAGTATTTT
TRBJ1-6 . . TRBV9 CASSPPHGGSILHF TGTGCCAGCAGCCCCCCCCACGGCGGGTCGATCCTCCACTTT
TRBJ2-5 . . TRBV12-5 CASGPYRGADQETQYF TGTGCTAGTGGTCCTTACCGCGGAGCGGATCAAGAGACCCAGTACTTC
TRBJ1-2 . . TRBV9 CASSVDGGETNYGYTF TGTGCCAGCAGCGTAGATGGGGGAGAAACTAACTATGGCTACACCTTC
TRBJ2-1 . TRBD2 TRBV6-5 CASSPLAGGAGEQFF TGTGCCAGCAGTCCACTAGCGGGAGGTGCAGGTGAGCAGTTCTTC
TRBJ1-3 few . TRBV2 CASSPGDGNTIYF TGTGCCAGCAGCCCAGGAGATGGAAACACCATATATTTT
TRBJ2-5 . TRBD2 TRBV5-4 CASSLALAGGESKTQYF TGTGCCAGCAGCTTGGCCCTAGCGGGAGGAGAGAGCAAGACCCAGTACTTC
TRBJ2-7 . . TRBV7-6 CASSSPGGVPGEQYF TGTGCCAGCAGCTCCCCCGGAGGGGTGCCGGGGGAGCAGTACTTC
TRBJ1-5 . . TRBV30 CAWSVGVQITQPQHF TGTGCCTGGAGTGTAGGCGTCCAAATCACTCAGCCCCAGCATTTT
TRBJ1-6 . . TRBV14 CASSQVLQGGSPLHF TGTGCCAGCAGCCAAGTTCTACAGGGCGGTTCACCCCTCCACTTT
TRBJ2-7 . . TRBV13 CASSLAGLNYEQYF TGTGCCAGCAGCTTAGCGGGACTCAACTACGAGCAGTACTTC
TRBJ1-4 . . TRBV7-9 CASSLQGTKDEKLFF TGTGCCAGCAGCTTACAGGGGACCAAAGACGAAAAACTGTTTTTT
TRBJ1-2 . . TRBV7-3 CASSFAGGGYTF TGTGCCAGCAGCTTCGCAGGCGGTGGCTACACCTTC
TRBJ2-5 few . TRBV4-1 CASSQDHGAQYF TGCGCCAGCAGCCAAGATCATGGGGCCCAGTACTTC
TRBJ1-5 . . TRBV6-5 CASSYVAGFNQPQHF TGTGCCAGCAGTTATGTAGCGGGGTTCAATCAGCCCCAGCATTTT
TRBJ1-2 . . TRBV5-1 CASNSGTAIGYTF TGCGCCAGCAACAGCGGGACCGCCATCGGCTACACCTTC
TRBJ1-1 . . TRBV11-2 CASSPFLGQRNTEAFF TGTGCCAGCAGCCCATTCCTCGGGCAGCGGAACACTGAAGCTTTCTTT
TRBJ2-7 . . TRBV7-2 CASSLSVTVGEQYF TGTGCCAGCAGCTTATCTGTCACCGTCGGCGAGCAGTACTTC
TRBJ2-1 . . TRBV30 CAWSSSTGPGNEQFF TGTGCCTGGAGTTCCTCTACAGGGCCGGGCAATGAGCAGTTCTTC
TRBJ1-6 few . TRBV6-5 CASSSSYNSPLHF TGTGCCAGCAGTAGCTCCTATAATTCACCCCTCCACTTT
TRBJ2-2 . TRBD1 TRBV25-1 CASSGIRDSLSTGELFF TGTGCCAGCAGTGGGATCCGGGACAGTCTTAGCACCGGGGAGCTGTTTTTT
TRBJ2-1 few . TRBV25-1 CASQKGGYNEQFF TGTGCCAGCCAAAAGGGGGGCTACAATGAGCAGTTCTTC
TRBJ2-2 . . TRBV30 CAWRGPGAETGELFF TGTGCCTGGAGGGGCCCAGGGGCCGAAACCGGGGAGCTGTTTTTT
TRBJ2-7 . TRBD1 TRBV7-2 CASSLGPGQVNEQYF TGTGCCAGCAGCTTAGGACCGGGACAGGTTAACGAGCAGTACTTC
TRBJ2-7 once . TRBV29-1 CSALGQSYEQYF TGCAGCGCCCTGGGTCAGTCCTACGAGCAGTACTTC
TRBJ2-1 . . TRBV5-8 CASSLVRQTSYNEQFF TGTGCCAGCAGCTTGGTTCGCCAGACCTCCTACAATGAGCAGTTCTTC
TRBJ1-1 . . TRBV19 CASSIDGPNTEAFF TGTGCCAGTAGTATTGATGGGCCTAACACTGAAGCTTTCTTT
TRBJ2-1 few . TRBV7-2 CASSLEGGLGNEQFF TGTGCCAGCAGCTTAGAAGGGGGACTCGGCAATGAGCAGTTCTTC